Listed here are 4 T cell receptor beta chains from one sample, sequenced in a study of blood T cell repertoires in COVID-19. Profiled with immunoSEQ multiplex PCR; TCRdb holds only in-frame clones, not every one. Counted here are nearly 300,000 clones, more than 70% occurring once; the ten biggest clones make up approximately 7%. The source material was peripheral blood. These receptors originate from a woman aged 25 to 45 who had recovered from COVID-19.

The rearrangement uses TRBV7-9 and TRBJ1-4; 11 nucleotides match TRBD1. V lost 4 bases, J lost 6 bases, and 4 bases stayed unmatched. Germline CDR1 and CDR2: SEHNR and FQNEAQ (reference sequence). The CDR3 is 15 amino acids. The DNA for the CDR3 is TGTGCCAGCAGCTCCCCGGGACAGGGGGATGAAAAACTGTTTTTT. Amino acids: CASSSPGQGDEKLFF. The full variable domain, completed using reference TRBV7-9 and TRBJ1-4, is DTGVSQNPRHKITKRGQNVTFRCDPISEHNRLYWYRQTLGQGPEFLTYFQNEAQLEKSRLLSDRFSAERPKGSFSTLEIQRTEQGDSAMYLCASSSPGQGDEKLFFGSGTQLSVL.

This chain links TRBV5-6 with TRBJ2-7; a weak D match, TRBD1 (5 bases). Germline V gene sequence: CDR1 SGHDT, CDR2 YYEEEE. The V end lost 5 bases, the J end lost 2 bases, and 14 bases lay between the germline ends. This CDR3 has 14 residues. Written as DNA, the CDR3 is TGTGCCAGCAGGCCCTTTGGGGCCGCCTACGAGCAGTACTTC. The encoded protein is CASRPFGAAYEQYF.

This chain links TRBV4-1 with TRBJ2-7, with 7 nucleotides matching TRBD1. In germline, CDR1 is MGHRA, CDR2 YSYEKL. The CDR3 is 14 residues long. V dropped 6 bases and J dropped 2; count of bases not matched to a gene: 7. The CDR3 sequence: CASRATGKTYEQYF. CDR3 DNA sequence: TGCGCCAGCAGGGCGACAGGGAAAACCTACGAGCAGTACTTC.

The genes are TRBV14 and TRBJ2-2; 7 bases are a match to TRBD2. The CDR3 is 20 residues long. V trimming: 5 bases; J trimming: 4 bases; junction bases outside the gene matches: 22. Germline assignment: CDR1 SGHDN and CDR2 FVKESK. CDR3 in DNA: TGTGCCAGCAGCTCATGGGGGGGATGGCCCCCGGGAAAGGGCACCGGGGAGCTGTTTTTT. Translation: CASSSWGGWPPGKGTGELFF.